The clone carrying this TCR beta chain was counted many times. This specimen belongs to a study of T-cell reconstitution after alpha-beta-depleted transplantation in children. Unique molecular identifiers featured in how the TCRbeta library was prepared. TCRdb analysed the PCR reads with MiXCR anew, one entry per CDR3 protein. The sample comprises about 15,000 distinct CDR3 sequences, around 5.8% of which are singletons, and about 6.3% rests with the top ten. The specimen was PBMCs, collected before TCRalphabeta/CD19-depleted stem cell transplant. This TCR derives from a boy aged 5-17 years with acute lymphoblastic leukemia, due to receive a stem cell transplant.

The CDR3, as DNA: TGCAGCGTTGGGACCAGCAATCAGCCCCAGCATTTT. Protein: CSVGTSNQPQHF. The V gene is TRBV29-1, the J gene TRBJ1-5; D remains unclear. The CDR3 has 12 residues. Between the trimmed V and J ends, which lost 4 bases and 1 base, there was a span of 5 bases. CDR1 and CDR2 from the germline V gene are SQVTM and ANQGSEA.